The clone carrying this T cell receptor (beta chain) was counted a few times. Its antigen is not known. This CDR3 has 15 residues. CDR1 and CDR2 (germline): MNHEY, SVGEGT. Trimming took 7 bases from V and 4 from J; bases not matched to a gene: 4. These data originate in a study of T cell repertoires in cytomegalovirus infection. At the level of the study: It can be stated that public TCR beta signatures indicated CMV infection as well as a matching HLA type. Broader study findings: CMV-specific TCR beta clonotypes restricted by HLA-C dominated the ex vivo response. The cumulative frequency of public TCR beta families distinguished individuals who carried CMV together with the relevant HLA.

Via MiXCR, TCRdb re-called the reads, giving one row per CDR3 protein. The table lists a few hundred thousand distinct CDR3 sequences, 26% of them singletons. The chain combines TRBV6-2 or TRBV6-3 with TRBJ2-2; the match to TRBD1 covers 12 bases. Sequenced input: PBMCs. This sequence was found in a human donor in good health (CMV status not recorded). Some clones in this sample may be carry-over from other donors' samples. The DNA for the CDR3 is TGTGCCAGCACCGGGACAGGGGGCTTCACCGGGGAGCTGTTTTTT. Its protein product is CASTGTGGFTGELFF.